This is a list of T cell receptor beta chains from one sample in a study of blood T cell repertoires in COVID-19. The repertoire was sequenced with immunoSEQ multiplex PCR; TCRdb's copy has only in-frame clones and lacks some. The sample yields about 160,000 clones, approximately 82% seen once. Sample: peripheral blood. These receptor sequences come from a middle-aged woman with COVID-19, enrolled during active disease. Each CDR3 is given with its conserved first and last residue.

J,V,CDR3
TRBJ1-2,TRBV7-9,CASSAMGQGVGYTF
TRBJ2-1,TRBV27,CASSSLTSGAPNEQFF
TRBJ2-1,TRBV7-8,CASTLGEGLHNEQFF
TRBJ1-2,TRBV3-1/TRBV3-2,CASSPSTGPLSINYGYTF
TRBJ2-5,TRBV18,CASSPIRGPQETQYF
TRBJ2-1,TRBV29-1,CSAKSAGISNEQFF
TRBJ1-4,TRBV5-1,CASSLNSRQGGNEKLFF
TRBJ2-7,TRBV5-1,CASSLGTVNEQYF
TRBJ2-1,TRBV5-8,CASSLNYNEQFF
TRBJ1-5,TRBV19,CASSPGQGAIEPQHF
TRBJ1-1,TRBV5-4,CASSLDRGGAEAFF
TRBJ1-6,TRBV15,CATSRDYGGPLHF
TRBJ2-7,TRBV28,CASSPTISYEQYF
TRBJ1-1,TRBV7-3,CASSSGANTEAFF
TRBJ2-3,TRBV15,CATSSDGGDDTQYF
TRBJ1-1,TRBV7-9,CASSLAGLNTEAFF
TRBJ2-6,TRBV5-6,CASSTYQVGANVLTF
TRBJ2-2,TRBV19,CASLGGAGTTGELFF
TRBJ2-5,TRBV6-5,CASSSSGGRAETQYF
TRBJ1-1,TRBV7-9,CASSRDTEAFF
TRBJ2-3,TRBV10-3,CAISVSGADTQYF